The rows below give T cell receptor beta chains drawn from one sample of a study of Ad26.COV2.S vaccination and SARS-CoV-2 variants. Profiling relied on immunoSEQ multiplex PCR, and the TCRdb table lists in-frame clones only, not all of them. The table has under 400,000 clones, around 86% seen once. The sample was peripheral blood, taken in a trial of Ad26.COV2.S vaccine versus placebo. Source of these receptors: a person between 18 and 59 years old who received the Ad26.COV2.S COVID-19 vaccine or a placebo. Both conserved end residues are part of each CDR3. The order of the fields is J gene, clone size, D gene, V gene, CDR3 DNA, CDR3 protein. D genes are given only for firm matches. Only some rows state a clone size, as once, few, many or a class for expanded clones.

J: TRBJ2-7; size: once; D: TRBD2; V: TRBV27; DNA: TGTGCCAGCAGTTTATCATCGGGAGGGGTTCGTCTCTACTACGAGCAGTACTTC; CDR3: CASSLSSGGVRLYYEQYF
J: TRBJ1-1; size: -; D: -; V: TRBV19; DNA: TGTGCCATTTCTCGGACAATGAACACTGAAGCTTTCTTT; CDR3: CAISRTMNTEAFF
J: TRBJ1-5; size: -; D: -; V: TRBV15; DNA: TGTGCCACCAGCAGAGATTGGGGGCCCCAGCATTTT; CDR3: CATSRDWGPQHF
J: TRBJ2-5; size: -; D: -; V: TRBV2; DNA: TGTGCCAGCAGCTTACGGTACCAAGAGACCCAGTACTTC; CDR3: CASSLRYQETQYF
J: TRBJ2-5; size: -; D: -; V: TRBV5-4; DNA: TGTGCCAGCAGTTCGATCGAGGGGGGTGAGGACCAAGAGACCCAGTACTTC; CDR3: CASSSIEGGEDQETQYF
J: TRBJ2-5; size: once; D: -; V: TRBV5-1; DNA: TGCGCCAGCAGCTTGGACCGCGGGCTGGAGACCCAGTACTTC; CDR3: CASSLDRGLETQYF
J: TRBJ1-6; size: -; D: TRBD1; V: TRBV19; DNA: TGTGGAGGGGGCGCGGATAATTCACCCCTCCACTTT; CDR3: CGGGADNSPLHF
J: TRBJ2-7; size: once; D: -; V: TRBV2; DNA: TGTGCCACGCTCCCTTTCGGGACTTTGGCGAACGAGCAGTACTTC; CDR3: CATLPFGTLANEQYF
J: TRBJ2-3; size: -; D: TRBD1; V: TRBV2; DNA: TGTGCCAGCAGTGATGACAGGGGGCGTAGAACGCAGTATTTT; CDR3: CASSDDRGRRTQYF
J: TRBJ2-7; size: -; D: TRBD2; V: TRBV7-3; DNA: TGTGCCAGCAGCCCCAGGACTAGCAGCTACGAGCAGTACTTC; CDR3: CASSPRTSSYEQYF
J: TRBJ2-1; size: once; D: TRBD1; V: TRBV5-1; DNA: TGCGCCAGCAGAACTCACAGGGGGCGCGATGAGCAGTTCTTC; CDR3: CASRTHRGRDEQFF
J: TRBJ2-4; size: -; D: -; V: TRBV2; DNA: TGTGCCAGCAGTGAACGCGGACAAGGGGGAAACATTCAGTACTTC; CDR3: CASSERGQGGNIQYF
J: TRBJ1-5; size: -; D: TRBD1; V: TRBV19; DNA: TGTGCCAGTAGTGTACAGGACAGGGGCGGGCCCCAGCATTTT; CDR3: CASSVQDRGGPQHF